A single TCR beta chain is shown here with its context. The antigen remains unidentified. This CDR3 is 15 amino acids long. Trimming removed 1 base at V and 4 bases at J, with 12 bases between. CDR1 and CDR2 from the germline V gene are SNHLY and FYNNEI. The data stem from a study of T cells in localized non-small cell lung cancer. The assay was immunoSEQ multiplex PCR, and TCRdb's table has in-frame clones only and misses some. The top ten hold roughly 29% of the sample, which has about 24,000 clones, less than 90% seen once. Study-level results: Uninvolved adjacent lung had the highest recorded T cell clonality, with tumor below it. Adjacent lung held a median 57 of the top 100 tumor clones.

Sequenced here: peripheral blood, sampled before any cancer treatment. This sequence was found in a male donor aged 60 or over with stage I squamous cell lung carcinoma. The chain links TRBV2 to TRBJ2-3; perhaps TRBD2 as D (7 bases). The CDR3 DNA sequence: TGTGCCAGCAGTGAAGGGGCGGGGGCCTCAGATACGCAGTATTTT. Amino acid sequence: CASSEGAGASDTQYF.